This paragraph covers one T cell receptor (beta chain) sequence. The antigen is undetermined. Genomic DNA served as the source from which two-round multiplex PCR generated TCR beta CDR3 amplicons. Each TRBV and TRBJ gene had its own primer in the first PCR round. TCRdb analysed the multiplex PCR reads with MiXCR anew, one entry per CDR3 protein. The sample contains tens of thousands of distinct CDR3 sequences, about 46% of which appear only once. This specimen comes from a study of prognosis after radiotherapy for stage I lung cancer. Whole-study results and caveats: TRBV and TRBJ gene usage reportedly differed between patients with and without metastases.

Trimming stripped 3 bases from V and 3 bases from J, with 9 bases between. The CDR3 is 14 amino acids. CDR1 MDHEN and CDR2 SYDVKM come from the germline V gene. The receptor comes from a donor aged 50 or older with non-small cell lung cancer. The material sequenced was PBMCs, taken before or after stereotactic body radiation therapy (not recorded which). The V gene is TRBV28, the J gene TRBJ1-5; D not certain. The CDR3 spells CASSLVHVNQPQHF. CDR3 DNA sequence: TGTGCCAGCAGTTTGGTTCATGTCAATCAGCCCCAGCATTTT.